This T cell receptor beta chain was obtained from a study of blood T cell repertoires in COVID-19. Study at large: Donors in the United States, Italy and Spain gave samples during acute or convalescent COVID-19. Sample material is recorded as cDNA or gDNA derived from T cells, B-cell-depleted T cells, or PBMCs.

Per the authors' pipeline: For nucleated cells, counts were estimated from reference gene primer amplification. Method: immunoSEQ multiplex PCR; TCRdb's copy keeps in-frame clones and lacks some. V, J and clone size are those of that table, while D and trimming were read from the DNA. The sample consists of roughly 150,000 clones, roughly 84% of them appearing once. Germline CDR1 reads SGHDN; CDR2 reads FVKESK. This CDR3 is 15 amino acids long. With 0 bases removed from V and 4 bases from J, the gap between germline ends came to 11 bases. The sequenced material came from peripheral blood. The chain combines TRBV14 with TRBJ2-3; TRBD2 is a possible D gene (6 bases). The receptor was isolated from a man between 65 and 85 years old with active or convalescent COVID-19. CDR3 residues: CASSQEEGGADTQYF. DNA of the CDR3: TGTGCCAGCAGCCAAGAGGAGGGAGGAGCAGATACGCAGTATTTT.